This T cell receptor beta chain came from a study of cytomegalovirus exposure and HLA in healthy donors. Primers for the PCR totalled 60 Vbeta and 13 Jbeta. The assay was immunoSEQ multiplex PCR, and TCRdb's table has in-frame clones only and misses some. The table includes 150,000 to 200,000 clones, approximately 67% detected once. The length of the CDR3 is 16 residues. J was trimmed by 0 bases and V by 4 bases; bases with no gene match: 7. The germline gives CDR1 SGHDT, CDR2 YYEEEE. The sequence came from a man aged 35 to 55 in good health and CMV-seronegative. Sequencing used PBMCs. The gene calls are TRBV5-6 and TRBJ1-5; 7 nucleotides line up with TRBD1. DNA of the CDR3: TGTGCCAGCAGCCGGGGGACAGCGAATAGCAATCAGCCCCAGCATTTT. Protein sequence: CASSRGTANSNQPQHF.